This T cell receptor beta chain was recovered during a study of human T cells and chemical hapten exposure. CDR3 length: 17 residues. Germline values: CDR1 SGHDN, CDR2 FVKESK. Trimming cost V 1 base and J 0 bases, with 10 bases left between them. TCRdb redid the calling of the RACE reads with MiXCR, one entry per CDR3 protein. This sample has under 50,000 distinct CDR3 sequences, with about 7.6% found just once. Time point meaning: pre-sensitization, week 0. The treatment is: therapeutic diphenylcyclopropenone sensitization with weekly scalp DPC. The table lists this clonotype with many counts. The specimen comprised whole blood, sampled in connection with sensitization to the hapten diphenylcyclopropenone (DPC). This clonotype originated in a woman in her forties or fifties with alopecia areata. Some clones in this sample may be carry-over from other donors' samples. The chain carries TRBV14 and TRBJ2-6; the D is unclear. The CDR3 DNA sequence: TGTGCCAGCAGCCAAGGTGCGGCTTACTCTGGGGCCAACGTCCTGACTTTC. Amino acids: CASSQGAAYSGANVLTF. The full variable domain, its missing parts supplied by reference TRBV14 and TRBJ2-6, is EAGVTQFPSHSVIEKGQTVTLRCDPISGHDNLYWYRRVMGKEIKFLLHFVKESKQDESGMPNNRFLAERTGGTYSTLKVQPAELEDSGVYFCASSQGAAYSGANVLTFGAGSRLTVL.